The T cell receptor (beta chain) described here comes from a study of T-cell reconstitution after alpha-beta-depleted transplantation in children (dated by TCRdb to between 2015 and 2016). Regarding the study in general: Using TCR repertoire profiling, the study quantitatively followed how T-cell immune reconstitution unfolded in children after TCRalphabeta/CD19-depleted allogeneic hematopoietic cell transplantation.

Libraries were prepared through PCR. The instrument was an Illumina HiSeq 2500. Molecular barcoding was employed in the preparation of TCR libraries, with unique molecular identifiers being used to normalize TCRbeta repertoire quantification. The public reads were quality trimmed at Q25 with fastp and then assembled into clones with MiXCR by TCRdb, keeping productive beta chains. A single entry per CDR3 protein holds the most common genes and DNA from its merged rows. For this sample the table gives around 600,000 distinct CDR3 sequences, of which 16% were detected only once. The ten largest account for over 0.95% of the sample. CDR1 SQVTM and CDR2 ANQGSEA are derived from the germline V gene. V is cut back by 7 bases and J by 1 base, with 6 bases in the junction unmatched. The CDR3 numbers 14 residues from cysteine through phenylalanine. Only the CDR3 portion is preserved as DNA: 42 bases, with reading frame beginning at the first base.

Comments on this clonotype: It has no known antigen specificity. The sample holds no much larger clone one base away, and base qualities are not on file.

The sequence was obtained from a human donor who donated a stem cell graft to a child with acute myeloid leukemia. The sequence is built from TRBV29-1 and TRBJ2-3; 9 nucleotides in the junction match TRBD1. The sequenced sample was PBMCs from the stem cell graft donor, obtained from the stem cell graft. The CDR3 has the sequence CSAQGQGGTDTQYF. The nucleotide sequence is TGCAGCGCCCAGGGACAGGGCGGCACAGATACGCAGTATTTT.